This T cell receptor beta chain was observed in a study of molecular identifiers for immune sequencing clone quantification. Making the bulk TCR libraries relied on previously described methods and listed TCR primers. Using its own MiXCR run on the PCR reads, TCRdb lists one record per CDR3 protein. Here the sample spans about 630,000 distinct CDR3 sequences, roughly 27% being singletons. This clonotype has a count of ten or more. The V end lost 0 bases, the J end lost 1 base, and 8 bases lay between the germline ends. The CDR3 runs to 15 residues. Germline lookup yields CDR1 SGDLS and CDR2 YYNGEE. The chain carries TRBV9 and TRBJ2-1; the D is unclear. The sequence came from a human donor in good health. Some libraries in this study had Jurkat cell RNA spiked in. Material for sequencing was naive CD8+ T cells from blood, with Jurkat cell RNA spiked in. The subset: FACS-sorted CD8+CD4-CCR7+CD45RA+ naive T cells. CDR3: CASSVDSVSYNEQFF. CDR3 in DNA: TGTGCCAGCAGCGTAGATTCCGTGTCCTACAATGAGCAGTTCTTC. Together with reference TRBV9 and TRBJ2-1, the CDR3 gives the full variable domain: DSGVTQTPKHLITATGQRVTLRCSPRSGDLSVYWYQQSLDQGLQFLIQYYNGEERAKGNILERFSAQQFPDLHSELNLSSLELGDSALYFCASSVDSVSYNEQFFGPGTRLTVL.